This section outlines one TCR beta chain sequence together with its context. Its cognate antigen is unknown. The study ran its PCR with 60 Vbeta and 13 Jbeta primers. The repertoire was sequenced with immunoSEQ multiplex PCR; TCRdb's copy has only in-frame clones and lacks some. Of tens of thousands of clones listed, under 85% are singletons. Germline V CDR1 and CDR2: LGHNA, YNFKEQ. V lost 0 bases and J 9 bases, leaving 18 bases between the germline ends. The CDR3 loop spans 16 amino acids. The data are from a study of cytomegalovirus exposure and HLA in healthy donors. Background on the study: Genotyping showed around 80% of some 400 donors falling in the Caucasian-associated ancestry cluster. Study results and caveats: The likely explanation for a cluster of highly shared sequence variants was sequencing artifact. HLA restriction was apparent for most CMV-associated TCR beta chains in a later analysis.

This clonotype originated in a man in his forties or fifties in good health and CMV-seronegative. Sequencing input: PBMCs. The V call is TRBV4-2, the J call TRBJ2-1; TRBD1 is a possible D gene (5 bases). CDR3 sequence (DNA): TGTGCCAGCAGCCAAGATCAGTCAGGCCTAGGGGTTGAGCAGTTCTTC. Its protein is CASSQDQSGLGVEQFF.